The clone carrying this T cell receptor (beta chain) has just a few counts. The record originates from a study of blood T cells in healthy people across ages. Sample-barcoded 5' priming and a J-beta primer mix drove a second PCR of roughly 6 to 12 cycles. Using its own MiXCR run on the 5' RACE reads, TCRdb lists one record per CDR3 protein. The table includes about 930,000 distinct CDR3 sequences, almost 30% detected once. V lost 7 bases, J lost 4 bases, and 9 bases stayed unmatched. Looked up from germline, CDR1 is SNHLY and CDR2 is FYNNEI. The CDR3 is made up of 14 amino acids. This sample also appeared in a second study, on T cells of mothers and their children.

The chain carries TRBV2 and TRBJ1-2; TRBD1 matches at 7 bases. The clonotype originates from a woman in her thirties or forties in good health. Sequenced material: blood. The CDR3 region is CASTNQGVGYGYTF. In nucleotides, the CDR3 is TGTGCCAGCACCAATCAGGGGGTCGGCTATGGCTACACCTTC.